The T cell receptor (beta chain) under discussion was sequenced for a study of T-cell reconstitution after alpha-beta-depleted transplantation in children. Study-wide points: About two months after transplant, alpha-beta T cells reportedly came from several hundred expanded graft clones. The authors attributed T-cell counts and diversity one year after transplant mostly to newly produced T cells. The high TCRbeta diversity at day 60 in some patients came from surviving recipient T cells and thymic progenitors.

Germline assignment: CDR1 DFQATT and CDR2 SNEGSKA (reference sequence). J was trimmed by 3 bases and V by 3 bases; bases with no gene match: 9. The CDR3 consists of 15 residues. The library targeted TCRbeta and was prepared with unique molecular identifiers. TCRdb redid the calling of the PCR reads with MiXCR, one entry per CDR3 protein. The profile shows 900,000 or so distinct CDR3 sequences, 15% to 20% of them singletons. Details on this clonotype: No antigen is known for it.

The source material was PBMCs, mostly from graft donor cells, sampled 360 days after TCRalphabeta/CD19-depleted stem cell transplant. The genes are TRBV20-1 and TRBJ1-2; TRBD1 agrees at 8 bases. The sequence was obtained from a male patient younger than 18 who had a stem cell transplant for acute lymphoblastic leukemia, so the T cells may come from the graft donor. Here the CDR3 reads CSASPDRADDYGYTF. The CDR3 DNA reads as TGCAGTGCTAGTCCGGACAGGGCGGACGACTATGGCTACACCTTC.